The 17 T cell receptor beta chains below come from one sample, sequenced in a study of cytomegalovirus exposure and HLA in healthy donors. The PCR made use of 60 Vbeta and 13 Jbeta primers. Measured with immunoSEQ multiplex PCR; TCRdb has only the in-frame clones, and not every one. This table has about 160,000 clones, around nine tenths appearing once. The material sequenced was PBMCs. These receptor sequences come from a woman aged 18-29 years in good health and CMV-seronegative.

About this clone itself: The same CDR3 also results from other DNA sequences found in this sample. This sequence joins TRBV5-1 and TRBJ1-1; 7 bases align to TRBD1. V was pared by 5 bases and J by 0 bases, with 4 bases of the junction left unmatched. Germline CDR1 SGHRS, CDR2 YFSETQ. There are 14 residues in the CDR3. CDR3 nucleotides: TGCGCCAGCAGTAGGGACAGCCTGAACACTGAAGCTTTCTTT. Translation gives CASSRDSLNTEAFF.

This clone has more than one count but fewer than ten. The chain has TRBV4-1 and TRBJ1-5; the D gene is possibly TRBD1 (5 bases). CDR3 size: 16 residues. Germline CDR1 is MGHRA and CDR2 is YSYEKL. The V and J ends lost 3 bases and 7 bases respectively, with 19 bases between them. CDR3 in amino acids: CASSHPERGPGQPQHF. CDR3 sequence (DNA): TGCGCCAGCAGCCACCCTGAGCGGGGCCCCGGGCAGCCCCAGCATTTT.

This clone is a singleton in its sample. J is TRBJ2-2 and V is TRBV19, with TRBD1 matching over 8 bases. The junction had 3 bases not matched to a gene; V was cut back by 5 bases and J by 1 base. Germline V gene sequence: CDR1 LNHDA, CDR2 SQIVND (reference sequence). CDR3 size: 15 residues. In DNA, the CDR3 is TGTGCCAGTAGTTTCGGGACAGGGAACACCGGGGAGCTGTTTTTT. Its protein is CASSFGTGNTGELFF.

The V gene is TRBV2, the J gene TRBJ1-1; no clear D gene. This CDR3 contains 13 residues. Germline lookup yields CDR1 SNHLY and CDR2 FYNNEI. Trimming removed 1 base at V and 6 bases at J, with 9 bases between. The CDR3 is CASSEVTKSEAFF. The CDR3, as DNA: TGTGCCAGCAGTGAAGTTACTAAATCTGAAGCTTTCTTT.

The chain joins TRBV2 to TRBJ2-1; D possibly corresponds to TRBD2 (6 bases). Deletions cut 8 bases from V and 9 bases from J, with 17 bases between. Germline values: CDR1 SNHLY, CDR2 FYNNEI. This CDR3 region has 13 residues. CDR3 DNA: TGTGCCAGCTGGGCGGAAGGCGGGACTGAGCAGTTCTTC. It yields the protein CASWAEGGTEQFF.

This clone was picked up one time. The J gene is TRBJ2-1, the V gene TRBV10-3, with D perhaps matching TRBD2 (7 bases). The CDR3 spans 16 residues. V was shortened by 10 bases and J by 7 bases, with 26 bases between the two germline ends. CDR1 and CDR2 (germline): ENHRY, SYGVKD. CDR3 sequence (DNA): TGTGCCACCCGAGGGGGGGCGGAGGACAGACGGAATGAGCAGTTCTTC. It yields the protein CATRGGAEDRRNEQFF.

This chain uses TRBV9 with TRBJ2-5, with TRBD2 matching 14 bases. The CDR3 has 16 amino acids. J was trimmed by 5 bases and V by 3 bases; bases with no gene match: 6. Looked up from germline, CDR1 is SGDLS and CDR2 is YYNGEE. The CDR3 DNA follows: TGTGCCAGCAGCGAGACTAGCGGGAGGGCCTGGGAGACCCAGTACTTC. It is translated as CASSETSGRAWETQYF.

The chain carries TRBV2 and TRBJ2-7; 7 bases fit TRBD2. V was clipped by 8 bases and J by 0 bases; unmatched bases: 4. Per germline, CDR1 SNHLY and CDR2 FYNNEI. CDR3 length: 13 residues. The CDR3 nucleotides read TGTGCCAGCTTAGCGGGCAGCTCCTACGAGCAGTACTTC. Protein sequence: CASLAGSSYEQYF. Full variable domain (remainder filled in from reference TRBV2 and TRBJ2-7): EPEVTQTPSHQVTQMGQEVILRCVPISNHLYFYWYRQILGQKVEFLVSFYNNEISEKSEIFDDQFSVERPDGSNFTLKIRSTKLEDSAMYFCASLAGSSYEQYFGPGTRLTVT.

The chain is built from TRBV19 and TRBJ1-2, with 10 bases that match TRBD1. The CDR3 extends over 16 amino acids. Looked up from germline, CDR1 is LNHDA and CDR2 is SQIVND (reference sequence). Trimming cost V 9 bases and J 0 bases; bases outside gene matches: 10. CDR3 sequence (DNA): TGTGCCAGCTGGCGACAGGGGGCCCTTCCTAACTATGGCTACACCTTC. This translates into CASWRQGALPNYGYTF.

V usage is TRBV28 and J usage is TRBJ1-1; 10 bases are a match to TRBD1. J was trimmed by 5 bases and V by 4 bases; bases with no gene match: 7. The CDR3 has 15 amino acids. Per germline, CDR1 MDHEN and CDR2 SYDVKM. The CDR3 coding sequence is TGTGCCAGCAGTTCAGAACGACAGGGGGCGACTGAAGCTTTCTTT. It translates to CASSSERQGATEAFF.

The V call is TRBV18, the J call TRBJ2-7, with TRBD1 as a possible D gene (5 bases). The CDR3 runs 14 residues. Germline values: CDR1 KGHSH, CDR2 LQKENI. V lost 4 bases to trimming and J lost 2 bases, with 12 bases between them. CDR3 coding DNA: TGTGCCAGCTCACAAACAGGCGAGACCTACGAGCAGTACTTC. Encoded protein: CASSQTGETYEQYF.

This clone was picked up one time. The chain has TRBV12-5 and TRBJ1-2; tentatively, D is TRBD1 (6 bases). Trimming pared 6 bases from V and 3 bases from J, leaving 14 bases between. The CDR3 runs to 14 residues. Germline V gene data show CDR1 as LGHNT and CDR2 as FRNRAP. This CDR3 reads CASGKQGSHYGYTF. The CDR3 DNA follows: TGTGCTAGTGGGAAACAGGGTTCACACTATGGCTACACCTTC. The full variable domain, completed using reference TRBV12-5 and TRBJ1-2, is DARVTQTPRHKVTEMGQEVTMRCQPILGHNTVFWYRQTMMQGLELLAYFRNRAPLDDSGMPKDRFSAEMPDATLATLKIQPSEPRDSAVYFCASGKQGSHYGYTFGSGTRLTVV.

The V call is TRBV19, the J call TRBJ2-1, with D possibly TRBD2 on 7 matching bases. The CDR3 covers 15 residues. With 3 bases removed from V and 1 base from J, the gap between germline ends came to 10 bases. CDR1 is LNHDA, CDR2 SQIVND, per germline (reference sequence). CDR3 sequence (DNA): TGTGCCAGTAGTATCGGGGGGACATCCTACAATGAGCAGTTCTTC. Amino acid sequence: CASSIGGTSYNEQFF.

In this sample, this clone turned up once. The junction differs from germline at one of its ends, possibly a read error. This same CDR3 is encoded by further DNA sequences in the sample. The rearrangement links TRBV27 to TRBJ1-5; D gene uncertain. The CDR3 contains 13 residues. Germline values: CDR1 MNHEY, CDR2 SMNVEV (reference sequence). The CDR3 reads CASSLRGFPPQHF. The CDR3 nucleotides are TGTGCCAGTAGTTTGAGAGGTTTTCCGCCCCAGCATTTT.

The CDR3 region is CASSPSAGAHNEQFF. In DNA form, the CDR3 reads TGTGCCAGTAGCCCCTCAGCGGGAGCACACAATGAGCAGTTCTTC. V usage is TRBV19 and J usage is TRBJ2-1; the match to TRBD2 covers 8 bases. Germline V gene data show CDR1 as LNHDA and CDR2 as SQIVND (reference sequence). Unmatched junction bases numbered 9, after V lost 6 bases and J lost 5 bases. The CDR3 extends over 15 amino acids.

This chain connects TRBV18 to TRBJ2-5, with a possible D match to TRBD2 (6 bases). CDR3 length: 15 amino acids. The germline V and J ends were trimmed by 4 bases and 11 bases, with 23 bases remaining between them. Germline CDR1 KGHSH, CDR2 LQKENI. As DNA, the CDR3 is TGTGCCAGCTCACTATCGGACTACCACGAGGTCCAGCAGTACTTC. It codes for CASSLSDYHEVQQYF.

This clone occurred once. The chain uses TRBV19 and TRBJ1-2; D uncertain. The CDR3 spans 14 residues. The ends were cut back, 3 bases at V and 1 base at J, with 9 bases in the middle. Germline V gives CDR1 LNHDA, CDR2 SQIVND (reference sequence). DNA of the CDR3: TGTGCCAGTAGTATGAACAGAAATAACTATGGCTACACCTTC. This codes for CASSMNRNNYGYTF.